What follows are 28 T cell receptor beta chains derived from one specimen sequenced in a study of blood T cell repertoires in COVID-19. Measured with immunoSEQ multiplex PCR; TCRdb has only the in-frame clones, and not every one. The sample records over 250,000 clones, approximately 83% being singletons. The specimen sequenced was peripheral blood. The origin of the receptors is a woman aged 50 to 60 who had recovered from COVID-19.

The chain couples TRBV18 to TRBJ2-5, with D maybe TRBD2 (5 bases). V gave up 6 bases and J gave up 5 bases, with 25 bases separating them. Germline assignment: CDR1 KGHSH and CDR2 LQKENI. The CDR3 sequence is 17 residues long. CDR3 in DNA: TGTGCCAGCTCTCAACGTGGTTCTGTCGGTCGAGGGGAGACCCAGTACTTC. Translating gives CASSQRGSVGRGETQYF.

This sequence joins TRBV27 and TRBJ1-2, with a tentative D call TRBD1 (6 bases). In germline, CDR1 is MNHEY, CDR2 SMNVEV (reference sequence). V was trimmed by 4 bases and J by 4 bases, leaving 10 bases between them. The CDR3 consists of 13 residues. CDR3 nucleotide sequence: TGTGCCAGCAGTTCCCTGACAGGCTATGGCTACACCTTC. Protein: CASSSLTGYGYTF.

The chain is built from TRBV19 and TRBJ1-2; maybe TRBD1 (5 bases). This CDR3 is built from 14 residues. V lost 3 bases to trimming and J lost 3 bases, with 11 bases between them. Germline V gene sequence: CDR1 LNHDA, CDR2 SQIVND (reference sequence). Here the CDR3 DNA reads TGTGCCAGTAGTATGAAGTCCAGGGACTATGGCTACACCTTC. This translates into CASSMKSRDYGYTF.

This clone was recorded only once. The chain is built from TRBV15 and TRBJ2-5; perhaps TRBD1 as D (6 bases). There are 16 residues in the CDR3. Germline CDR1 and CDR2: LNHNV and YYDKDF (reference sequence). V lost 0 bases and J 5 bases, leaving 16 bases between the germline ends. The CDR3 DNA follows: TGTGCCACCAGCAGAGATCATCAGGGGCTGGGTGAGACCCAGTACTTC. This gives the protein CATSRDHQGLGETQYF.

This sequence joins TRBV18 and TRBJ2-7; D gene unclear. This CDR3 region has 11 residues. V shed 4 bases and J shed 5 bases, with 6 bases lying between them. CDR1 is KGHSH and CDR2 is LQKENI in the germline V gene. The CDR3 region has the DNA TGTGCCAGCTCACGAACAGACGAGCAGTACTTC. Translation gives CASSRTDEQYF.

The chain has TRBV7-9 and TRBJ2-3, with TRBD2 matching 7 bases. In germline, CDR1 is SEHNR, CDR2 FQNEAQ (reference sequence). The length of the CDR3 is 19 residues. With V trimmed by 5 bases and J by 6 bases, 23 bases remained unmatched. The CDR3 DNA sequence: TGTGCCAGCAGCCCGCAGTTTGTGGGAGGGCCTATTAATAAGGATACGCAGTATTTT. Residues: CASSPQFVGGPINKDTQYF.

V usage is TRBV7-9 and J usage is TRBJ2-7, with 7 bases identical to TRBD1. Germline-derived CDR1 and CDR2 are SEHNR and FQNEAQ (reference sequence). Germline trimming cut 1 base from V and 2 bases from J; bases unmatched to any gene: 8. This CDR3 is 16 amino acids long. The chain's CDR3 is CASSLGPDRHPYEQYF. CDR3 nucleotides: TGTGCCAGCAGCTTAGGCCCGGACAGGCACCCCTACGAGCAGTACTTC.

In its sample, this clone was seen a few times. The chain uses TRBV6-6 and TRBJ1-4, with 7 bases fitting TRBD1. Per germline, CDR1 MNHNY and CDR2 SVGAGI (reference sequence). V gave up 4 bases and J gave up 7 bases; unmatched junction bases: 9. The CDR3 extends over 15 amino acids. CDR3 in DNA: TGTGCCAGCAGTTTTGGAGGGGGCGTAGGTGAAAAACTGTTTTTT. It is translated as CASSFGGGVGEKLFF.

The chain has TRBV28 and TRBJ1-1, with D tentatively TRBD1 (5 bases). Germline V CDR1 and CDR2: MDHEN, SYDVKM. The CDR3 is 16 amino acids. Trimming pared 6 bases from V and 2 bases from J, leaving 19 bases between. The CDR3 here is CASRPLTLRVNTEAFF. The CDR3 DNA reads TGTGCCAGCAGGCCCTTAACCCTCAGGGTTAACACTGAAGCTTTCTTT. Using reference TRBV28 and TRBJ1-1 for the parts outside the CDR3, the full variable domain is DVKVTQSSRYLVKRTGEKVFLECVQDMDHENMFWYRQDPGLGLRLIYFSYDVKMKEKGDIPEGYSVSREKKERFSLILESASTNQTSMYLCASRPLTLRVNTEAFFGQGTRLTVV.

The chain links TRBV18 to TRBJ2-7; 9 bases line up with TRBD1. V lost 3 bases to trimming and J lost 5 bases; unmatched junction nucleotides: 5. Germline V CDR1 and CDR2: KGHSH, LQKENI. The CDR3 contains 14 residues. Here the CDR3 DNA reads TGTGCCAGCTCACCCGGGACAGGGTGGGACGAGCAGTACTTC. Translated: CASSPGTGWDEQYF.

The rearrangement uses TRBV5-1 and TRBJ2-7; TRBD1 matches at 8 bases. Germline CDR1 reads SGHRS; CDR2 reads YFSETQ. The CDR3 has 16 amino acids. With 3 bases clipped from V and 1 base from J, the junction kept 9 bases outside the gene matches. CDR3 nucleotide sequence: TGCGCCAGCAGCTCAACAGGGGGTACCGCATCCTACGAGCAGTACTTC. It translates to CASSSTGGTASYEQYF.

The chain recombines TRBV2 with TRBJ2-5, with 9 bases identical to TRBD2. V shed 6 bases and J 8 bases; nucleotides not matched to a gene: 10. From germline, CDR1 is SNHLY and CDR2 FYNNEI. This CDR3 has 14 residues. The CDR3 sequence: CASRKAGGTATQYF. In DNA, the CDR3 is TGTGCCAGCAGGAAGGCGGGGGGGACCGCAACCCAGTACTTC.

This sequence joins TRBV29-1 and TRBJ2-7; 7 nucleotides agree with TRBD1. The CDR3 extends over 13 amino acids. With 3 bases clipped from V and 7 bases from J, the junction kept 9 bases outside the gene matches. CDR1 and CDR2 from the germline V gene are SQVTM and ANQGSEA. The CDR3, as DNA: TGCAGCGTTGACGACAACAGGGGTTGGGAGCAGTACTTC. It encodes CSVDDNRGWEQYF.

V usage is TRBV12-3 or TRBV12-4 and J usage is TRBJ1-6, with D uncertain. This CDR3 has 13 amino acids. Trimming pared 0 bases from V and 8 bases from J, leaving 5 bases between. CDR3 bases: TGTGCCAGCAGTTTAGCTTCAGATTCACCCCTCCACTTT. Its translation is CASSLASDSPLHF.

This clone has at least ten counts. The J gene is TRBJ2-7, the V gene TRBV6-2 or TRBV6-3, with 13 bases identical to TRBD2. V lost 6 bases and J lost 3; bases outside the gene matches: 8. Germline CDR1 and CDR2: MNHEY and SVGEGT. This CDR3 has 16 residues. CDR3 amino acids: CASSPGTSGDVYEQYF. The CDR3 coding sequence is TGTGCCAGCAGCCCTGGGACTAGCGGGGACGTCTACGAGCAGTACTTC.

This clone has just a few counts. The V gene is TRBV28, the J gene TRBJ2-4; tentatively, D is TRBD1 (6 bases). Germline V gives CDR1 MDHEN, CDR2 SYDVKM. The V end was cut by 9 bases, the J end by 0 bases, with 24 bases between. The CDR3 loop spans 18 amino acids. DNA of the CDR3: TGTGCCAGGGACAAAGGGGGATCTCGGCAGCTAGCCAAAAACATTCAGTACTTC. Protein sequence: CARDKGGSRQLAKNIQYF.

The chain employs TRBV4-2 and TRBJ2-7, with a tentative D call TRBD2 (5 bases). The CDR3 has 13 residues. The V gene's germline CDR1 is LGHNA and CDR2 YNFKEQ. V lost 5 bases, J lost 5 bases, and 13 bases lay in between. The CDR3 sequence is CASSSRPGDEQYF. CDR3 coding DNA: TGTGCCAGCAGCTCCCGCCCCGGGGACGAGCAGTACTTC.

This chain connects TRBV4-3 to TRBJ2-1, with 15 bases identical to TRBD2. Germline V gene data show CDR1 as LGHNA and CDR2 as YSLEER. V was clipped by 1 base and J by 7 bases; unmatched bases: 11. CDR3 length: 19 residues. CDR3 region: CASSQVSTWTSGRVNEQFF. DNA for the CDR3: TGCGCCAGCAGCCAAGTTTCAACTTGGACTAGCGGGAGGGTTAATGAGCAGTTCTTC.

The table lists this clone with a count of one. CDR3 in amino acids: CASSLRGRDPERKETQYF. DNA for the CDR3: TGTGCCAGCAGCTTAAGGGGGCGGGACCCAGAACGTAAAGAGACCCAGTACTTC. The chain joins TRBV7-2 to TRBJ2-5, with D perhaps matching TRBD1 (7 bases). In germline, CDR1 is SGHTA, CDR2 FQGNSA. CDR3 size: 18 residues. The germline V and J ends were trimmed by 2 bases and 3 bases, with 22 bases remaining between them.

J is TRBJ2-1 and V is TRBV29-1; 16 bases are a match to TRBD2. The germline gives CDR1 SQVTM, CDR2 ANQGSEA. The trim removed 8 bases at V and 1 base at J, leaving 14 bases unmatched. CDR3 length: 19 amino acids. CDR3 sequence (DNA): TGCAGCATCACCTCGGGGACTAGCGGGAGGGCCGTATCCTACAATGAGCAGTTCTTC. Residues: CSITSGTSGRAVSYNEQFF.

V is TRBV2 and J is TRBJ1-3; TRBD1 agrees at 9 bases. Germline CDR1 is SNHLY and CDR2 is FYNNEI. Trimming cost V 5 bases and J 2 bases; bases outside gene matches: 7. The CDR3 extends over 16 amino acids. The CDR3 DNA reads TGTGCCAGCAGTCCACAGGGGGCTGTGGCTGGAAACACCATATATTTT. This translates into CASSPQGAVAGNTIYF.

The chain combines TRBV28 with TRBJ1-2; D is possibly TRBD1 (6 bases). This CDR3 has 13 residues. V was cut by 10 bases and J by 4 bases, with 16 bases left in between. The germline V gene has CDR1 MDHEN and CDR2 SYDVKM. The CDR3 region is CATSEGVPYGYTF. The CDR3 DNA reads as TGTGCCACCTCAGAGGGGGTCCCCTATGGCTACACCTTC.

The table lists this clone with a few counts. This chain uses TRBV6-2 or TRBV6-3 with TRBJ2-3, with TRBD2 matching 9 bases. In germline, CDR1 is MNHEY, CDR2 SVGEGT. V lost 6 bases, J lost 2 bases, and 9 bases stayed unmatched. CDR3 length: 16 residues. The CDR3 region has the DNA TGTGCCAGCAGCCTTGAGGGCGGGGGGGCCACAGATACGCAGTATTTT. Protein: CASSLEGGGATDTQYF.

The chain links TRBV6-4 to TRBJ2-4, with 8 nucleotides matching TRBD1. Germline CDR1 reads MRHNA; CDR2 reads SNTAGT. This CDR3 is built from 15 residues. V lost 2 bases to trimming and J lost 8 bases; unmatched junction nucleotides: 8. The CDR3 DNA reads TGTGCCAGCAGTGACCGGCCAGGGGGCGCGGACATTCAGTACTTC. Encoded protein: CASSDRPGGADIQYF.

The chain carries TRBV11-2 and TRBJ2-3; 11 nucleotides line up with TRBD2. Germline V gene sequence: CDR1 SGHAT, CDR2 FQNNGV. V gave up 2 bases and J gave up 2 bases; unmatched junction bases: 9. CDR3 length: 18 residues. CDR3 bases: TGTGCCAGCAGCTTACCCGTCCTAGCGGGGGGATACACAGATACGCAGTATTTT. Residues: CASSLPVLAGGYTDTQYF.

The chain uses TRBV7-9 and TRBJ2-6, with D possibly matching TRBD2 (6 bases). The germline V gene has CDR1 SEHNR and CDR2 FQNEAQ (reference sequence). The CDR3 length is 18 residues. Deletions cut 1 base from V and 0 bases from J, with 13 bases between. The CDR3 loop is CASSLGRGPSSGANVLTF. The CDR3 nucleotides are TGTGCCAGCAGCTTAGGGAGGGGACCGAGCTCTGGGGCCAACGTCCTGACTTTC.

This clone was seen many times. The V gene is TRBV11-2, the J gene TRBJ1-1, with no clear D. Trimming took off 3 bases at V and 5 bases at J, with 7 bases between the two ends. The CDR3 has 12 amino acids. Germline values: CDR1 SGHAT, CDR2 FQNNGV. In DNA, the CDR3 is TGTGCCAGCAGCTTTGAGGATACTGAAGCTTTCTTT. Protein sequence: CASSFEDTEAFF.

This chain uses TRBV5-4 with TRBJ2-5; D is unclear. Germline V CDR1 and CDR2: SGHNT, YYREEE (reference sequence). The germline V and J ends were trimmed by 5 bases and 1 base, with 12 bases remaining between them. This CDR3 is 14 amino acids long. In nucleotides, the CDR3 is TGTGCCAGCAGTAACCCTGGAGTCCAAGAGACCCAGTACTTC. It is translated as CASSNPGVQETQYF.